The 5 T cell receptor beta chains presented below share a single source sample, sequenced in a study of cytotoxic CD8 clonotypes in ibrutinib-treated CLL. Produced via immunoSEQ multiplex PCR; TCRdb's table is partial and in-frame only. This table holds roughly 180,000 clones, about four fifths found once. Sequenced material: PBMCs, taken after 24 months of ibrutinib treatment. These receptors all come from a human donor with chronic lymphocytic leukemia.

The V gene is TRBV7-2, the J gene TRBJ2-7, with D possibly being TRBD1 (5 bases). With 0 bases removed from V and 8 bases from J, the gap between germline ends came to 20 bases. The CDR3 is made up of 16 amino acids. The germline V gene encodes CDR1 SGHTA and CDR2 FQGNSA. The CDR3 region is CASSLASTGDLRKQYF. The CDR3 DNA reads as TGTGCCAGCAGCTTAGCTAGTACAGGAGACCTACGAAAGCAGTACTTC.

The chain carries TRBV4-1 and TRBJ1-1; D unresolved. The V end lost 0 bases, the J end lost 4 bases, and 6 bases lay between the germline ends. This CDR3 has 13 residues. Germline V gives CDR1 MGHRA, CDR2 YSYEKL. For the CDR3, the DNA is TGCGCCAGCAGCCAAGATTCGGCCACTGAAGCTTTCTTT. Its translation: CASSQDSATEAFF.

The V and J genes are TRBV9 and TRBJ2-7; 7 bases match TRBD2. Germline V CDR1 and CDR2: SGDLS, YYNGEE. The CDR3 length is 13 residues. The ends lost 3 bases at V and 7 bases at J; junction bases unmatched: 7. This chain's CDR3 is CASSGTPGGEQYF. The CDR3 nucleotides read TGTGCCAGCAGCGGGACCCCCGGGGGGGAGCAGTACTTC.

The chain carries TRBV6-5 and TRBJ2-6; D call uncertain. Germline CDR1 and CDR2: MNHEY and SVGAGI. V lost 0 bases to trimming and J lost 0 bases, with 6 bases between them. The CDR3 is made up of 16 amino acids. CDR3 nucleotide sequence: TGTGCCAGCAGTTACTCGAGGAGCTCTGGGGCCAACGTCCTGACTTTC. It is translated as CASSYSRSSGANVLTF.

This clone was counted a few times. The J gene is TRBJ2-4, the V gene TRBV2, with D maybe TRBD1 (6 bases). The V gene's germline CDR1 is SNHLY and CDR2 FYNNEI. Between the trimmed V and J ends, which lost 8 bases and 0 bases, there was a span of 11 bases. CDR3 length: 14 residues. In DNA, the CDR3 is TGTGCCAGCGGGGACACTCTAGCCAAAAACATTCAGTACTTC. Translating it yields CASGDTLAKNIQYF. Full variable domain (outside the CDR3, taken from reference TRBV2 and TRBJ2-4): EPEVTQTPSHQVTQMGQEVILRCVPISNHLYFYWYRQILGQKVEFLVSFYNNEISEKSEIFDDQFSVERPDGSNFTLKIRSTKLEDSAMYFCASGDTLAKNIQYFGAGTRLSVL.